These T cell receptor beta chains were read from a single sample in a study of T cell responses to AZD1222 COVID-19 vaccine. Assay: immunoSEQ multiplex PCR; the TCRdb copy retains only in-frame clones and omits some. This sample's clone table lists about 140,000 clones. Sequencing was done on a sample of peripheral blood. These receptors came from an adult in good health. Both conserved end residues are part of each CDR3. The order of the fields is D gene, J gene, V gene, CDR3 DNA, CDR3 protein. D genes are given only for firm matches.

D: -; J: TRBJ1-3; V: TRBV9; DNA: TGTGCCAGCAGCGTAGGAGCGTTAAACTCTGGAAACACCATATATTTT; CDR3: CASSVGALNSGNTIYF
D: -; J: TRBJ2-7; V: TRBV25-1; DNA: TGTGCCAGCAGTGAGAGCTACGAGCAGTACTTC; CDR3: CASSESYEQYF
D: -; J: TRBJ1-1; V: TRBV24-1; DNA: TGTGCCACCAGTGATGGGGGCACTGAAGCTTTCTTT; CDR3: CATSDGGTEAFF
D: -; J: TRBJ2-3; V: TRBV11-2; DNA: TGTGCCAGCAGCCCCGGTCGGTGGGAGACGCAGTATTTT; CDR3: CASSPGRWETQYF
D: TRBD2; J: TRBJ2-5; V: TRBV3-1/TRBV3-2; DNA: TGTGCCAGCAGCCAAGGACTAGCGGGGGGACGGGGAGAGACCCAGTACTTC; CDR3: CASSQGLAGGRGETQYF
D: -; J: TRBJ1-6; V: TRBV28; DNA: TGTGCCAGCAGTTTAGGGACCGGGTCACCCCTCCACTTT; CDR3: CASSLGTGSPLHF
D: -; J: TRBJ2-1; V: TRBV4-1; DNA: TGCGCCAGCAGCGAACGAGGTTTTGAATTTGGTGAGCAGTTCTTC; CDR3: CASSERGFEFGEQFF
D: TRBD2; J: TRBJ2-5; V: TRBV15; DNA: TGTGCCACCAGCAGAGAACTAGCGGGGGGCCCACAAGAGACCCAGTACTTC; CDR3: CATSRELAGGPQETQYF
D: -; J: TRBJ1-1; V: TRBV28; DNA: TGTGCCAGCAGTTTCCCGACAGCTCCGAACACTGAAGCTTTCTTT; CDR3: CASSFPTAPNTEAFF
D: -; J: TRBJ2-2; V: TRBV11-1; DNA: TGTGCCAGCAGCCGGGACACCGGGGAGCTGTTTTTT; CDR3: CASSRDTGELFF
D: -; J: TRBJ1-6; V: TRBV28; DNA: TGTGCCAGCAGCCCTGGGGGACACTTGTCACCCCTCCACTTT; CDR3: CASSPGGHLSPLHF
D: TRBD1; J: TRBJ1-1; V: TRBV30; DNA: TGTGCCTGGAGTGTAGCAGGGGGAAACACTGAAGCTTTCTTT; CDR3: CAWSVAGGNTEAFF
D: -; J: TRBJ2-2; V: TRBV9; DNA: TGTGCCAGCAGCGTAGCCCCGACGGATACCGGGGAGCTGTTTTTT; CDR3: CASSVAPTDTGELFF
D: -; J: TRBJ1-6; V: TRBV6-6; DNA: TGTGCCAGCCGGGACGGAAGCTCCTATAATTCACCCCTCCACTTT; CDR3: CASRDGSSYNSPLHF
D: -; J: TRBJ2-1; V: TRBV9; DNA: TGTGCCAGCAGCGTAGACGGGGGAGTATACAATGAGCAGTTCTTC; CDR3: CASSVDGGVYNEQFF
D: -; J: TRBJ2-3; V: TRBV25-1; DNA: TGTGCCAGCACCCCCGCCGGCTGGACAGATACGCAGTATTTT; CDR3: CASTPAGWTDTQYF
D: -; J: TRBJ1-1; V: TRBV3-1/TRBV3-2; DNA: TGTGCCAGCAGCCAAGGGGGGGGACGTAACACTGAAGCTTTCTTT; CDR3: CASSQGGGRNTEAFF
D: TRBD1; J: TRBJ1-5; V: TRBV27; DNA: TGTGCCAGCAGCCGGGGACAGGGCAATCAGCCCCAGCATTTT; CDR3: CASSRGQGNQPQHF
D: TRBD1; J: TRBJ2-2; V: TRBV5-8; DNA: TGTGCCAGCAGCTTGGGCAGGGGGCGAACTATGGCCGGGGAGCTGTTTTTT; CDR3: CASSLGRGRTMAGELFF
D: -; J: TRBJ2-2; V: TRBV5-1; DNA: TGCGCCAGCAGCCTCGAAGGCCAAGGAGAGCTGTTTTTT; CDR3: CASSLEGQGELFF
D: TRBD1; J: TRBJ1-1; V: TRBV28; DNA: TGTGCCAGCAGTTTACAGGGGGTTATCACTGAAGCTTTCTTT; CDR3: CASSLQGVITEAFF
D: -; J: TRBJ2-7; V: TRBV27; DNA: TGTGCCACCCACGACTACGGCTACGAGCAGTACTTC; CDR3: CATHDYGYEQYF
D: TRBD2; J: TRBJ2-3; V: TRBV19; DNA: TGTGCCAGTAGTATATCTAGCGGGGGGGCCGGGGCCACAGATACGCAGTATTTT; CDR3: CASSISSGGAGATDTQYF
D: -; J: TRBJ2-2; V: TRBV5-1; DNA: TGCGCCAGCAGCTTATTCGGGGAAACCGGGGAGCTGTTTTTT; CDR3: CASSLFGETGELFF
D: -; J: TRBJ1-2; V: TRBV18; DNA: TGTGCCAGCTCACCACCTAATGGACGGGATGGCTACACCTTC; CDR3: CASSPPNGRDGYTF
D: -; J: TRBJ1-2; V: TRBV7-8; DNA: TGTGCCAGCAGCTCGGGACTTCGAAACTATGGCTACACCTTC; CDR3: CASSSGLRNYGYTF
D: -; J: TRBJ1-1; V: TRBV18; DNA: TGTGCCAGCTCACGTCTAGACACTGAAGCTTTCTTT; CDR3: CASSRLDTEAFF
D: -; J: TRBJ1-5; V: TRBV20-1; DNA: TGCAGTGCTAGTGCCACAGGGACCGTCGGGCCCCAGCATTTT; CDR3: CSASATGTVGPQHF
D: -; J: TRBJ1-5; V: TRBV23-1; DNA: TGCGCCAGCAGTCAAATGCGCGGGGGTCCCGAAGAAAATCAGCCCCAGCATTTT; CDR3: CASSQMRGGPEENQPQHF
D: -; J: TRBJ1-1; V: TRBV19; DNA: TGTGCCAGTAGTATAGGCAGGTTCGCGAACACTGAAGCTTTCTTT; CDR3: CASSIGRFANTEAFF
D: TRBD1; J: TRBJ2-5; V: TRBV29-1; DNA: TGCAGCGCCAGGACAGGTCAAGAGACCCAGTACTTC; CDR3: CSARTGQETQYF
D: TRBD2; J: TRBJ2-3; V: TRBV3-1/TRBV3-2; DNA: TGTGCCAGCAGCCAGCCGACCCGAGCGGGGAACCCAGATACGCAGTATTTT; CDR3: CASSQPTRAGNPDTQYF
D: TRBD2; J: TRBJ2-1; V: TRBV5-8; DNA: TGTGCCAGCAAACCATTAGCGGGGGTCTACAATGAGCAGTTCTTC; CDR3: CASKPLAGVYNEQFF
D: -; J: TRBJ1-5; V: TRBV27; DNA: TGTGCCAGCGGGGAGGGACAGCCCCAGCATTTT; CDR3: CASGEGQPQHF
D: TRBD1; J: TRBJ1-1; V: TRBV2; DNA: TGTGCCAGCAGGGTACAGGGGGCTTTAGGCACTGAAGCTTTCTTT; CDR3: CASRVQGALGTEAFF
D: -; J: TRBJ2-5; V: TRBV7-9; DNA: TGTGCCAGCAGCCCCCGAGAGACCCAGTACTTC; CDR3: CASSPRETQYF
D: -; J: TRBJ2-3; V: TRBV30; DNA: TGTGCCTCTCCCGGGGGCACAGATACGCAGTATTTT; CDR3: CASPGGTDTQYF
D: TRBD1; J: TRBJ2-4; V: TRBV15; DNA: TGTGCCACCAGCAAGCGACAGGGGCGGTTCACCGTTGCCAAAAACATTCAGTACTTC; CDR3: CATSKRQGRFTVAKNIQYF
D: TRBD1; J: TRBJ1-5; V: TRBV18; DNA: TGTGCCAGCTCACCTTCGGGACAGGGGTCGAATCAGCCCCAGCATTTT; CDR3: CASSPSGQGSNQPQHF
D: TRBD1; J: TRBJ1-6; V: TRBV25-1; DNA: TGTGCCAGCAGTCTAGGGACAGGAGGTTCACCCCTCCACTTT; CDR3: CASSLGTGGSPLHF
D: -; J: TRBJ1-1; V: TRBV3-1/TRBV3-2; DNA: TGTGCCAGCAGCCAAGATCGGGGGTCCTTAGCTTTCTTT; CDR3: CASSQDRGSLAFF
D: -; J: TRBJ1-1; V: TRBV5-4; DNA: TGTGCCAGCAGCTTGGGCCGTATTGGGTTCTCTGAAGCTTTCTTT; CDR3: CASSLGRIGFSEAFF
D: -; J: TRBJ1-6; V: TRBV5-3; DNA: TGTGCCAGAAGCTTGGGAAGGAATAATTCACCCCTCCACTTT; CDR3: CARSLGRNNSPLHF
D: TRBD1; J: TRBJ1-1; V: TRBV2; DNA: TGTGCCATCCTCCGGGACAGGGTCACTGAAGCTTTCTTT; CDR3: CAILRDRVTEAFF
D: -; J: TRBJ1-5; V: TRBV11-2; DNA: TGTGCCAGCTCCGGGAGGCGGACAAGCGGCAATCAGCCCCAGCATTTT; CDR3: CASSGRRTSGNQPQHF